The 26 T cell receptor beta chains listed next were all sequenced from one sample in a study of low-dose radiotherapy and immunotherapy resistance in tumors. As for time point: after trial treatment. Treatment in this sample: LDRT plus nivolumab, ipilimumab, low-dose cyclophosphamide and aspirin (RACIN trial). Primers used for first-strand cDNA, a TRAV- and TRBV-specific set, covered both alpha and beta chains. The PCR that amplified TCRs ran for 20 cycles, relying on a constant-region primer and a V-primer adapter. One entry per CDR3 protein results from TCRdb running MiXCR on the reads. This sample carries tens of thousands of distinct CDR3 sequences, under 20% of them seen once, and the ten largest clones take about 1.3%. The specimen was PBMCs, collected after low-dose radiotherapy plus immunotherapy. These receptors originate from a male donor with prostate cancer.

This clonotype was observed once. Because the CDR3's place on the DNA is in doubt, the DNA is left out and the CDR3 is given as listed by TCRdb. CDR3 in amino acids: CASSYVSSGSPGELFFF. V usage is TRBV6-8 and J usage is TRBJ2-2; the listed D gene, TRBD2, was not tested against the DNA. The CDR3 length equals 17 residues, ends included. The germline V gene encodes CDR1 MNHGY and CDR2 SAAAGT.

In the case of this clonotype: It differs at one base from a far larger clone, so likely a read error. The rearrangement joins TRBV4-3 to TRBJ2-7; tentative D call: TRBD1 (6 bases). V lost 3 bases and J lost 7, with 16 bases in between. This CDR3 is 14 amino acids long. CDR1 is LGHNA, CDR2 YSLEER, per germline. The CDR3 coding sequence is TGCGCCAGCAGCCAGGGCAGGGGTAGCGATGAGCAGTACTTC. It encodes CASSQGRGSDEQYF.

This clonotype appeared many times. The chain combines TRBV28 with TRBJ1-3, with D possibly being TRBD1 (6 bases). From germline, CDR1 is MDHEN and CDR2 SYDVKM. The V end lost 5 bases, the J end lost 4 bases, and 15 bases lay between the germline ends. The CDR3 covers 15 residues. CDR3 protein: CASSPPQGTGNTIYF. The CDR3 DNA reads as TGTGCCAGCAGTCCCCCGCAGGGGACGGGAAACACCATATATTTT. Based on the CDR3 plus reference TRBV28 and TRBJ1-3, the full variable domain is DVKVTQSSRYLVKRTGEKVFLECVQDMDHENMFWYRQDPGLGLRLIYFSYDVKMKEKGDIPEGYSVSREKKERFSLILESASTNQTSMYLCASSPPQGTGNTIYFGEGSWLTVV.

Points on this clonotype: With a far larger clone one base away, a read error is the likely cause. The chain uses TRBV7-8 and TRBJ2-7, with 11 bases identical to TRBD2. Losses at the gene ends were 2 bases for V and 7 bases for J; bases not matched to a gene: 16. Germline lookup yields CDR1 SGHVS and CDR2 FQNEAQ. The CDR3 has 18 amino acids. CDR3 DNA: TGTGCCAGCAGCTTATTCGGCGACCGGACTAGCGGGTACAATGAGCAGTACTTC. Protein product: CASSLFGDRTSGYNEQYF.

In this sample, this clonotype turned up many times. V and J are TRBV28 and TRBJ2-1; 9 nucleotides line up with TRBD1. CDR1 and CDR2 from the germline V gene are MDHEN and SYDVKM. The J segment lost 1 base and the V segment lost 6 bases, leaving 4 bases of the junction unmatched. CDR3 size: 15 residues. The CDR3 protein is CASSRQGGSYNEQFF. The CDR3 region has the DNA TGTGCCAGCAGCAGACAGGGGGGATCCTACAATGAGCAGTTCTTC. Looking up the rest from reference TRBV28 and TRBJ2-1 gives the full variable domain: DVKVTQSSRYLVKRTGEKVFLECVQDMDHENMFWYRQDPGLGLRLIYFSYDVKMKEKGDIPEGYSVSREKKERFSLILESASTNQTSMYLCASSRQGGSYNEQFFGPGTRLTVL.

This clonotype came up many times. This CDR3 reads CASSRGSSYEQYF. The CDR3 nucleotides are TGTGCCAGCTCCCGCGGGAGCTCCTACGAGCAGTACTTC. This chain links TRBV3-1 with TRBJ2-7; 7 nucleotides line up with TRBD2. CDR3 length equals 13 residues. Germline CDR1 and CDR2: LGHDT and YNNKEL (reference sequence). Trimming at V came to 8 bases and at J to 0 bases, leaving 4 bases not matched to a gene.

This clonotype was counted at least ten times. This chain uses TRBV6-5 with TRBJ1-6; D uncertain. The CDR3 has 13 amino acids. From germline, CDR1 is MNHEY and CDR2 SVGAGI. Trimming left V 2 bases short and J 14 bases short, with 13 bases between. Here the CDR3 reads CASSYALVATLHF. CDR3 in DNA: TGTGCCAGCAGTTACGCCTTGGTCGCAACCCTCCACTTT.

Many counts were recorded for this clonotype. The chain employs TRBV5-1 and TRBJ2-7; D possibly uses TRBD1 or TRBD2 (6 bases each). Trimming removed 2 bases from V and 2 bases from J, with 17 bases in between. The CDR3 consists of 16 residues. Germline V lookup: CDR1 SGHRS, CDR2 YFSETQ. CDR3 protein: CASSLASGPGAYEQYF. CDR3 bases: TGCGCCAGCAGCTTAGCGAGCGGGCCAGGGGCCTACGAGCAGTACTTC.

J is TRBJ2-5 and V is TRBV5-4; 13 nucleotides line up with TRBD2. Germline V lookup: CDR1 SGHNT, CDR2 YYREEE (reference sequence). CDR3 length equals 15 residues. Germline trimming cut 6 bases from V and 6 bases from J; bases unmatched to any gene: 8. The CDR3, as DNA: TGTGCCAGCAAACTAGCGGGAGGGCCTCGGAAGACCCAGTACTTC. Translated, it gives CASKLAGGPRKTQYF.

This clonotype was detected ten times or more. The rearrangement links TRBV7-9 to TRBJ2-2, with D tentatively TRBD1 (6 bases). The CDR3 has 17 residues. Germline values: CDR1 SEHNR, CDR2 FQNEAQ (reference sequence). The germline V and J ends were trimmed by 5 bases and 1 base, with 17 bases remaining between them. CDR3 nucleotide sequence: TGTGCCAGCAGCCCGTTTCCAGGGGAAGTGAACACCGGGGAGCTGTTTTTT. This encodes CASSPFPGEVNTGELFF.

The sample holds many counts of this clonotype. Relative to the germline gene, one junction end is altered; a read error may explain this. The J gene is TRBJ2-7, the V gene TRBV29-1; 10 bases line up with TRBD1. This CDR3 has 13 amino acids. The germline gives CDR1 SQVTM, CDR2 ANQGSEA. CDR3 in DNA: TGCAGCGTCGAAGGACAGGGGGTTCACGAGCAGTACTTC. This sequence encodes CSVEGQGVHEQYF.

The sample holds many counts of this clonotype. V is TRBV9 and J is TRBJ2-3, with D perhaps being TRBD1 or TRBD2 (5 bases each). Germline loops: CDR1 SGDLS, CDR2 YYNGEE. CDR3 size: 12 residues. Trimming took off 0 bases at V and 9 bases at J, with 8 bases between the two ends. CDR3 loop: CASSVGGETQYF. The CDR3 DNA reads as TGTGCCAGCAGCGTAGGAGGGGAAACGCAGTATTTT.

This clonotype was detected a few times. J is TRBJ2-1 and V is TRBV9, with TRBD2 as a possible D gene (5 bases). V lost 4 bases and J 8 bases, leaving 16 bases between the germline ends. Per germline, CDR1 SGDLS and CDR2 YYNGEE. The CDR3 contains 14 residues. In DNA, the CDR3 is TGTGCCAGCAGCCCGAGCGGTAGTCCCCATGAGCAGTTCTTC. This encodes CASSPSGSPHEQFF. Full variable domain (outside the CDR3, taken from reference TRBV9 and TRBJ2-1): DSGVTQTPKHLITATGQRVTLRCSPRSGDLSVYWYQQSLDQGLQFLIQYYNGEERAKGNILERFSAQQFPDLHSELNLSSLELGDSALYFCASSPSGSPHEQFFGPGTRLTVL.

This clonotype came up a few times. The DNA is left out, because the CDR3 cannot be placed on it with certainty; the CDR3 is given as TCRdb lists it. The chain has TRBV6-6 and TRBJ2-2; the D call TRBD1 from the table was never checked on the DNA. With termini counted, the CDR3 has 17 amino acids. Germline CDR1 is MNHNY and CDR2 is SVGAGI (reference sequence). CDR3 sequence reads: CASSPPTSGETGELFFF.

Comments on this clonotype: With a far larger clone one base away, a read error is the likely cause. The chain joins TRBV14 to TRBJ2-7, with 10 bases lining up with TRBD2. CDR3 length: 16 residues. Germline V lookup: CDR1 SGHDN, CDR2 FVKESK. V shed 2 bases, J shed 7 bases, and the junction held 11 bases outside the gene matches. The CDR3 reads CASSQWTSGSYNEQYF. CDR3 coding DNA: TGTGCCAGCAGCCAATGGACTAGCGGATCCTACAATGAGCAGTACTTC.

The sample holds many counts of this clonotype. CDR3: CASSIFGTVYNEQFF. In nucleotides, the CDR3 is TGTGCCAGTAGTATCTTCGGGACAGTATACAATGAGCAGTTCTTC. V is TRBV19 and J is TRBJ2-1; 7 bases are shared with TRBD1. V was pared by 3 bases and J by 4 bases, with 6 bases of the junction left unmatched. The CDR3 extends over 15 amino acids. The V gene's germline CDR1 is LNHDA and CDR2 SQIVND (reference sequence). Looking up the rest from reference TRBV19 and TRBJ2-1 gives the full variable domain: DGGITQSPKYLFRKEGQNVTLSCEQNLNHDAMYWYRQDPGQGLRLIYYSQIVNDFQKGDIAEGYSVSREKKESFPLTVTSAQKNPTAFYLCASSIFGTVYNEQFFGPGTRLTVL.

This clonotype has at least ten counts. The V gene is TRBV7-3, the J gene TRBJ1-2; TRBD1 might be the D (5 bases). Looked up from germline, CDR1 is SGHTA and CDR2 is FQGTGA. Trimming stripped 5 bases from V and 1 base from J, with 5 bases between. This CDR3 is built from 12 residues. The chain's CDR3 is CASSRGNYGYTF. DNA of the CDR3: TGTGCCAGCAGCAGGGGTAACTATGGCTACACCTTC. Supplemented by reference TRBV7-3 and TRBJ1-2, the full variable domain reads GAGVSQTPSNKVTEKGKYVELRCDPISGHTALYWYRQSLGQGPEFLIYFQGTGAADDSGLPNDRFFAVRPEGSVSTLKIQRTERGDSAVYLCASSRGNYGYTFGSGTRLTVV.

The chain has TRBV4-3 and TRBJ1-3; D gene unclear. Germline V gives CDR1 LGHNA, CDR2 YSLEER. Trimming pared 1 base from V and 0 bases from J, leaving 7 bases between. The CDR3 has 15 residues. CDR3 DNA sequence: TGCGCCAGCAGCCAAGGGCAGTTCTCTGGAAACACCATATATTTT. Translating it yields CASSQGQFSGNTIYF.

This clonotype was seen many times. The rearrangement joins TRBV6-2 or TRBV6-3 to TRBJ2-2; 9 bases are a match to TRBD2. The length of the CDR3 is 15 residues. Germline V CDR1 and CDR2: MNHEY, SVGEGT. The CDR3 loop reads CALSGGPTNTGELFF. CDR3 coding DNA: TGTGCTTTAAGCGGGGGGCCTACGAACACCGGGGAGCTGTTTTTT.

This clonotype was observed at least ten times. The chain employs TRBV28 and TRBJ2-1; D is possibly TRBD1 or TRBD2 (5 bases each). Germline lookup yields CDR1 MDHEN and CDR2 SYDVKM. V dropped 6 bases and J dropped 7 bases, with 16 bases sitting between them. The CDR3 is 14 residues long. The CDR3 bases are TGTGCCAGCAGCTTAGCGTATGGGGGTAATGAGCAGTTCTTC. Protein: CASSLAYGGNEQFF. Together with reference TRBV28 and TRBJ2-1, the CDR3 gives the full variable domain: DVKVTQSSRYLVKRTGEKVFLECVQDMDHENMFWYRQDPGLGLRLIYFSYDVKMKEKGDIPEGYSVSREKKERFSLILESASTNQTSMYLCASSLAYGGNEQFFGPGTRLTVL.

The table lists this clonotype with many counts. The gene calls are TRBV5-5 and TRBJ2-5; D gene unclear. Germline V gene lookup returns CDR1 SGHKS and CDR2 YYEKEE (reference sequence). The V end was cut by 2 bases, the J end by 1 base, with 15 bases between. This CDR3 has 16 residues. The CDR3 loop is CASSFGPIRVQETQYF. The CDR3 nucleotides read TGTGCCAGCAGCTTCGGCCCTATAAGGGTCCAAGAGACCCAGTACTTC.

This clonotype appeared many times. The chain uses TRBV28 and TRBJ2-4; the match to TRBD1 covers 9 bases. Germline V lookup: CDR1 MDHEN, CDR2 SYDVKM. CDR3 size: 15 residues. V was pared by 5 bases and J by 4 bases, with 6 bases of the junction left unmatched. Here the CDR3 reads CASSPTGGGKNIQYF. In DNA, the CDR3 is TGTGCCAGCAGTCCAACAGGGGGCGGAAAAAACATTCAGTACTTC.

This clonotype came up many times. This rearrangement joins TRBV28 to TRBJ2-7; unclear D gene. The CDR3 covers 11 residues. Trimming cost V 5 bases and J 4 bases, with 6 bases left between them. Per the germline V gene, CDR1 is MDHEN and CDR2 is SYDVKM. In DNA form, the CDR3 reads TGTGCCAGCAGTCAACAGTACGAGCAGTACTTC. It is translated as CASSQQYEQYF.

A word on this clonotype: A far larger clone is a single base away, which makes a read error likely. The chain has TRBV5-8 and TRBJ2-1, with 11 bases lining up with TRBD2. The V segment lost 5 bases and the J segment 9 bases; nucleotides outside the gene matches: 7. This CDR3 region has 14 residues. Germline V CDR1 and CDR2: SGHTS, YDEGEE. In DNA form, the CDR3 reads TGTGCCAGCAGTCTAGTACTAGCGGGAGCTGAGCAGTTCTTC. The encoded protein is CASSLVLAGAEQFF.

This clonotype was counted many times. The V gene is TRBV6-2 or TRBV6-3, the J gene TRBJ2-1; 7 bases line up with TRBD2. Germline values: CDR1 MNHEY, CDR2 SVGEGT. The CDR3 length is 15 residues. V was clipped by 4 bases and J by 2 bases; unmatched bases: 5. The CDR3 reads CASSSYGGTYNEQFF. In nucleotides, the CDR3 is TGTGCCAGCAGTTCCTACGGGGGGACCTACAATGAGCAGTTCTTC.

The sample holds many counts of this clonotype. The rearrangement joins TRBV3-1 to TRBJ1-1; D is unclear. V was trimmed by 2 bases and J by 0 bases, leaving 16 bases between them. There are 17 residues in the CDR3. Per germline, CDR1 LGHDT and CDR2 YNNKEL (reference sequence). CDR3: CASSQFSGGRMNTEAFF. The CDR3 bases are TGTGCCAGCAGCCAATTTTCGGGCGGGAGAATGAACACTGAAGCTTTCTTT.